A selection of T cell receptor beta chains follows, all from one sample in a study of vaccination effects on CD4 cells after COVID-19. The antigens of these receptors remain unknown. The protocol was immunoSEQ multiplex PCR, while the TCRdb copy is restricted to in-frame clones and leaves out a portion. Of 45,000 to 65,000 clones listed, 80% are singletons. Sequencing was performed on CD4+ T cells from PBMCs cultured with HCoV-229E spike peptides, taken before COVID-19 vaccination. These receptors were obtained from a human donor who received a COVID-19 vaccine. Both conserved end residues are part of each CDR3. A D gene is named only where the DNA matches it firmly. Clone size is not always given. Where it is, it says once, few, many or a class for expanded clones.

d_call,j_call,clone_size,v_call,cdr3_aa,cdr3_nt
.,TRBJ1-1,.,TRBV7-2,CASSLGPGGAFF,TGTGCCAGCAGCTTGGGACCCGGAGGCGCTTTCTTT
.,TRBJ1-2,.,TRBV18,CASSGTLGDYGYTF,TGTGCCAGCTCCGGTACCCTGGGAGACTATGGCTACACCTTC
TRBD2,TRBJ2-5,.,TRBV5-1,CASSLGASGETQYF,TGCGCCAGCAGCTTGGGGGCTAGCGGGGAGACCCAGTACTTC
.,TRBJ1-2,.,TRBV19,CASTDRNYGYTF,TGTGCCAGTACCGACAGGAACTATGGCTACACCTTC
.,TRBJ1-1,.,TRBV7-9,CASSGQVGVVAFF,TGTGCCAGCAGCGGCCAAGTGGGGGTCGTAGCTTTCTTT
.,TRBJ2-3,.,TRBV18,CASSPRLGTTDTQYF,TGTGCCAGCTCACCTCGCCTTGGGACCACAGATACGCAGTATTTT
TRBD2,TRBJ2-5,.,TRBV5-6,CASSLRGGSQETQYF,TGTGCCAGCAGCTTACGGGGGGGGAGTCAAGAGACCCAGTACTTC
.,TRBJ1-6,.,TRBV10-3,CAIRERAAQSSYNSPLHF,TGTGCCATCAGGGAGCGGGCTGCTCAGAGCTCCTATAATTCACCCCTCCACTTT
TRBD1,TRBJ2-5,.,TRBV7-2,CASTRDRAETQYF,TGTGCCAGCACTAGGGACAGGGCTGAGACCCAGTACTTC
.,TRBJ1-4,.,TRBV10-3,CAIRRTPNEKLFF,TGTGCCATCCGCCGGACCCCTAATGAAAAACTGTTTTTT
.,TRBJ1-5,.,TRBV24-1,CATRGGRRLNQPQHF,TGTGCCACCAGGGGGGGACGGAGACTCAATCAGCCCCAGCATTTT
.,TRBJ2-5,.,TRBV25-1,CASSSTRDTQETQYF,TGTGCCAGCAGTTCCACCCGGGACACCCAAGAGACCCAGTACTTC
TRBD2,TRBJ2-2,few,TRBV5-1,CASSGGGSANTGELFF,TGCGCCAGCAGTGGGGGGGGTTCCGCGAACACCGGGGAGCTGTTTTTT
TRBD2,TRBJ2-2,few,TRBV7-2,CASSHGLAGGNTGELFF,TGTGCCAGCAGCCACGGACTAGCGGGGGGGAACACCGGGGAGCTGTTTTTT
.,TRBJ1-1,.,TRBV6-5,CASSYIRGSTEAFF,TGTGCCAGCAGTTACATTCGGGGTAGCACTGAAGCTTTCTTT
.,TRBJ2-2,.,TRBV14,CASSPKIKNTGELFF,TGTGCCAGCAGCCCGAAAATCAAGAACACCGGGGAGCTGTTTTTT
.,TRBJ1-1,.,TRBV19,CASIRGWMNTEAFF,TGTGCCAGTATTCGGGGCTGGATGAACACTGAAGCTTTCTTT
.,TRBJ1-5,.,TRBV19,CASRPQGSNQPQHF,TGTGCCAGTAGGCCACAGGGTAGCAATCAGCCCCAGCATTTT
.,TRBJ1-2,.,TRBV6-5,CASSYDKGYTF,TGTGCCAGCAGTTACGACAAGGGCTACACCTTC
TRBD1,TRBJ1-4,few,TRBV9,CASSVRTGGGTNEKLFF,TGTGCCAGCAGCGTAAGGACAGGGGGCGGAACTAATGAAAAACTGTTTTTT
.,TRBJ2-5,.,TRBV18,CASAAKETQYF,TGTGCCAGCGCAGCAAAAGAGACCCAGTACTTC
.,TRBJ2-5,.,TRBV3-1/TRBV3-2,CASRSGAGETQYF,TGTGCCAGCAGATCGGGGGCCGGGGAGACCCAGTACTTC
.,TRBJ2-1,.,TRBV4-3,CASSQGHDTYNEQFF,TGCGCCAGCAGCCAAGGCCACGACACCTACAATGAGCAGTTCTTC
TRBD1,TRBJ1-5,.,TRBV6-6,CASRDRSNQPQHF,TGTGCCAGCAGGGACAGGTCTAATCAGCCCCAGCATTTT
.,TRBJ1-4,once,TRBV20-1,CSSDRGEKLFF,TGCAGTTCGGATCGGGGTGAAAAACTGTTTTTT
.,TRBJ2-3,.,TRBV7-2,CASSLRPGIGTDTQYF,TGTGCCAGCAGCTTACGACCGGGGATAGGCACAGATACGCAGTATTTT
.,TRBJ1-5,.,TRBV6-1,CASSDQYSNQPQHF,TGTGCCAGCAGTGACCAGTATAGCAATCAGCCCCAGCATTTT
.,TRBJ1-5,once,TRBV11-2,CASSFSGENQPQHF,TGTGCCAGCAGCTTCTCCGGGGAGAATCAGCCCCAGCATTTT